Following are 5 T cell receptor beta chains from one sample sequenced in a study of T cell repertoires in cytomegalovirus infection. TCRdb recomputed calls from the reads with MiXCR, one row per CDR3 protein. Of 200,000 to 250,000 distinct CDR3 sequences listed, approximately 24% are singletons. The sample was CD8+ T cells from PBMCs. The receptors originated from a human donor in good health (CMV status not recorded). Some clones in this sample may be carry-over from other donors' samples.

The genes are TRBV11-2 and TRBJ1-4, with a weak D call TRBD1 (5 bases). Germline V gives CDR1 SGHAT, CDR2 FQNNGV. V gave up 0 bases and J gave up 6 bases, with 11 bases separating them. The CDR3 covers 15 residues. The CDR3: CASSLDMGLHEKLFF. The CDR3 nucleotides read TGTGCCAGCAGCTTAGATATGGGGCTGCATGAAAAACTGTTTTTT.

This clonotype has a count of ten or more. The J gene is TRBJ1-1, the V gene TRBV7-9; D perhaps matches TRBD1 (5 bases). This CDR3 has 12 residues. Trimming shortened V by 8 bases and J by 3 bases, and 10 bases separated the two germline ends. CDR1 and CDR2 (germline): SEHNR, FQNEAQ (reference sequence). The CDR3 spells CASGGVDTEAFF. DNA of the CDR3: TGTGCCAGCGGAGGGGTTGACACTGAAGCTTTCTTT.

This clonotype appeared many times. The rearrangement joins TRBV20-1 to TRBJ2-1; tentative D call: TRBD1 (6 bases). This CDR3 has 13 amino acids. CDR1 DFQATT and CDR2 SNEGSKA come from the germline V gene (reference sequence). V dropped 0 bases and J dropped 8 bases, with 11 bases sitting between them. CDR3 amino acids: CSARDWGRHEQFF. The CDR3 DNA follows: TGCAGTGCTAGAGATTGGGGGCGCCATGAGCAGTTCTTC.

Points on this clonotype: No conserved phenylalanine or tryptophan ends this CDR3, so it is likely a read error. The limits of the CDR3 on the DNA are not certain, so only TCRdb's listed CDR3 is given. The rearrangement joins TRBV6-2 or TRBV6-3 to TRBJ1-2; the D call TRBD1 from the table was never checked on the DNA. The CDR3 has 11 amino acids, counting both end residues. Looked up from germline, CDR1 is MNHEY and CDR2 is SVGEGT. The CDR3 protein is CASSGQGASLN.

This clonotype was detected only once. A much larger clonotype is one base distant, so this may be a read error. V usage is TRBV2 and J usage is TRBJ2-7, with D possibly being TRBD2 (5 bases). The germline V gene has CDR1 SNHLY and CDR2 FYNNEI. V lost 3 bases to trimming and J lost 2 bases, with 14 bases between them. CDR3 length: 15 amino acids. The chain's CDR3 is CASSEEDQGPYEQYF. The CDR3 nucleotides read TGTGCCAGCAGTGAGGAGGACCAAGGGCCCTACGAGCAGTACTTC.